These 21 T cell receptor beta chains came from one sample sequenced in a study of CD8+ T cells in alopecia areata. The treatment here: oral pan-JAK inhibitor, 5-10 mg twice daily. Following RNA extraction, reverse transcription yielded cDNA that acted as the sequencing template. Sequencing used immunoSEQ multiplex PCR; TCRdb keeps in-frame clones, though not all of them. This table has under 300,000 clones, roughly 60% appearing once. Here the sequenced sample was CD4+ T cells sorted from blood, taken between weeks 51 and 54, from a patient treated with tofacitinib. Receptors were obtained from a human donor with alopecia areata.

The V and J genes are TRBV4-1 and TRBJ2-7; D not certain. The V gene's germline CDR1 is MGHRA and CDR2 YSYEKL. The length of the CDR3 is 13 residues. Trimming stripped 4 bases from V and 4 bases from J, with 11 bases between. Written as DNA, the CDR3 is TGCGCCAGCAGCCGTCGGATAGGTTACGAGCAGTACTTC. Protein product: CASSRRIGYEQYF.

The chain recombines TRBV30 with TRBJ1-5, with D uncertain. The V and J ends lost 1 base and 5 bases respectively, with 9 bases between them. Germline CDR1 is GTSNPN and CDR2 is SVGIG (reference sequence). This CDR3 has 13 residues. CDR3 DNA: TGTGCCTGGAGTGATGCATGGGATCAGCCCCAGCATTTT. Translated: CAWSDAWDQPQHF.

The rearrangement uses TRBV27 and TRBJ2-3, with no clear D. Germline V lookup: CDR1 MNHEY, CDR2 SMNVEV (reference sequence). There are 14 residues in the CDR3. The ends were cut back, 5 bases at V and 1 base at J, with 10 bases in the middle. The CDR3 reads CASSRKRGTDTQYF. The CDR3 region has the DNA TGTGCCAGCAGTCGGAAAAGGGGCACAGATACGCAGTATTTT.

Only a few counts were recorded for this clone. The chain has TRBV10-3 and TRBJ2-1; D may be TRBD2 (6 bases). The CDR3 runs to 13 residues. Trimming took off 0 bases at V and 10 bases at J, with 10 bases between the two ends. Germline V CDR1 and CDR2: ENHRY, SYGVKD. CDR3 bases: TGTGCCATCAGTGAGTCAGTAGCGGACGAGCAGTTCTTC. It encodes CAISESVADEQFF.

This clone was found a few times. The rearrangement links TRBV7-8 to TRBJ1-5, with 8 bases that match TRBD1. In germline, CDR1 is SGHVS, CDR2 FQNEAQ. The V and J ends lost 1 base and 5 bases, in that order; junction bases with no gene match: 4. This CDR3 has 15 amino acids. CDR3 in DNA: TGTGCCAGCAGCTTAGTCGCAGGGGGCCATCAGCCCCAGCATTTT. Its translation: CASSLVAGGHQPQHF.

The chain joins TRBV18 to TRBJ2-7; D remains unclear. The germline V gene encodes CDR1 KGHSH and CDR2 LQKENI. V lost 2 bases and J lost 6, with 14 bases in between. This CDR3 contains 14 residues. CDR3 region: CASSPDARIREQYF. The CDR3, as DNA: TGTGCCAGCTCACCAGATGCACGGATTCGCGAGCAGTACTTC.

This clone showed up just once. The V call is TRBV30, the J call TRBJ2-7, with D tentatively TRBD2 (5 bases). The germline V gene encodes CDR1 GTSNPN and CDR2 SVGIG (reference sequence). The length of the CDR3 is 17 residues. Trimming stripped 0 bases from V and 4 bases from J, with 22 bases between. CDR3 DNA: TGTGCCTGGAGTGTACCTAGTTTCGGGGTCCGGGGTTACGAGCAGTACTTC. Translating gives CAWSVPSFGVRGYEQYF.

The chain uses TRBV30 and TRBJ1-3; no definite D call. The V end was cut by 4 bases, the J end by 1 base, with 11 bases between. Germline loops: CDR1 GTSNPN, CDR2 SVGIG (reference sequence). This CDR3 has 14 residues. CDR3 sequence (DNA): TGTGCCTGGATCCCCTGGCAATCTGGAAACACCATATATTTT. It yields the protein CAWIPWQSGNTIYF.

This clone appeared a few times. The chain employs TRBV5-1 and TRBJ1-4; no definite D call. V was clipped by 3 bases and J by 6 bases, with 15 bases between them. The CDR3 length is 15 residues. Germline V CDR1 and CDR2: SGHRS, YFSETQ. In DNA, the CDR3 is TGCGCCAGCAGCTCGACGGGGAGGTGGGATGAAAAACTGTTTTTT. Protein sequence: CASSSTGRWDEKLFF.

This clone occurred a few times. The rearrangement uses TRBV7-3 and TRBJ1-1, with D possibly matching TRBD1 (6 bases). The CDR3 totals 13 residues. V lost 5 bases to trimming and J lost 0 bases, with 7 bases between them. Germline assignment: CDR1 SGHTA and CDR2 FQGTGA. CDR3 sequence reads: CASSRDMNTEAFF. In nucleotides, the CDR3 is TGTGCCAGCAGCCGGGACATGAACACTGAAGCTTTCTTT.

The V and J genes are TRBV5-1 and TRBJ2-2; 7 bases map to TRBD1. The V gene end was trimmed by 2 bases and the J gene end by 5 bases; junction bases not matched to a gene: 6. CDR1 is SGHRS and CDR2 is YFSETQ in the germline V gene. CDR3 length: 15 amino acids. The CDR3 region has the DNA TGCGCCAGCAGCTTAGGACAGGCCGGGACCGGGGAGCTGTTTTTT. It codes for CASSLGQAGTGELFF.

The gene calls are TRBV18 and TRBJ2-7; D is unclear. The CDR3 extends over 13 amino acids. V was pared by 3 bases and J by 3 bases, with 9 bases between. Germline loops: CDR1 KGHSH, CDR2 LQKENI. The CDR3 nucleotides are TGTGCCAGCTCACCTGAGGTCCTCTACGAGCAGTACTTC. This codes for CASSPEVLYEQYF. The full variable domain, completed using reference TRBV18 and TRBJ2-7, is NAGVMQNPRHLVRRRGQEARLRCSPMKGHSHVYWYRQLPEEGLKFMVYLQKENIIDESGMPKERFSAEFPKEGPSILRIQQVVRGDSAAYFCASSPEVLYEQYFGPGTRLTVT.

There are a few counts of this clone. The chain links TRBV5-1 to TRBJ2-6; TRBD1 aligns across 7 bases. The CDR3 extends over 17 amino acids. Looked up from germline, CDR1 is SGHRS and CDR2 is YFSETQ. V lost 3 bases to trimming and J lost 0 bases; unmatched junction nucleotides: 6. CDR3 nucleotide sequence: TGCGCCAGCAGCTCAGACAGGGAGAGCTCTGGGGCCAACGTCCTGACTTTC. Translated: CASSSDRESSGANVLTF.

The chain uses TRBV5-4 and TRBJ1-2; D unresolved. The CDR3 has 12 residues. Looked up from germline, CDR1 is SGHNT and CDR2 is YYREEE (reference sequence). V lost 0 bases, J lost 3 bases, and 3 bases lay in between. The CDR3 sequence is CASSLEDYGYTF. CDR3 coding DNA: TGTGCCAGCAGCTTGGAAGACTATGGCTACACCTTC.

This chain links TRBV4-2 with TRBJ1-1; 8 nucleotides match TRBD1. Trimming removed 3 bases from V and 4 bases from J; junction bases left unmatched: 4. From germline, CDR1 is LGHNA and CDR2 YNFKEQ. The CDR3 contains 14 residues. For the CDR3, the DNA is TGTGCCAGCAGCCACGGAACAGGGGGCACTGAAGCTTTCTTT. Amino acids: CASSHGTGGTEAFF.

This chain links TRBV30 with TRBJ1-2, with D possibly matching TRBD1 (5 bases). V lost 5 bases, J lost 8 bases, and 18 bases lay in between. This CDR3 is built from 13 residues. Germline CDR1 is GTSNPN and CDR2 is SVGIG (reference sequence). The CDR3 reads CAWGLGTSDGYTF. The DNA for the CDR3 is TGTGCCTGGGGACTCGGGACTTCGGACGGCTACACCTTC.

This clone came up a few times. V usage is TRBV2 and J usage is TRBJ1-1; D call uncertain. CDR3 length: 16 amino acids. Trimming removed 8 bases from V and 1 base from J, with 20 bases in between. Germline V gene data show CDR1 as SNHLY and CDR2 as FYNNEI. The CDR3 DNA sequence: TGTGCCAGCTCCCTTGACACCGCTACCCGGAACACTGAAGCTTTCTTT. Translation gives CASSLDTATRNTEAFF.

CDR3 DNA sequence: TGTGCCAGCTCACCACGGGGGACGGCGAACACCGGGGAGCTGTTTTTT. This translates into CASSPRGTANTGELFF. The V call is TRBV18, the J call TRBJ2-2; tentatively, D is TRBD1 or TRBD2 (5 bases each). The CDR3 totals 16 residues. V was shortened by 1 base and J by 0 bases, with 9 bases between the two germline ends. CDR1 and CDR2 from the germline V gene are KGHSH and LQKENI.

In this sample, this clone turned up a few times. This chain connects TRBV7-9 to TRBJ1-1; maybe TRBD1 (6 bases). The germline V gene encodes CDR1 SEHNR and CDR2 FQNEAQ (reference sequence). V was shortened by 1 base and J by 11 bases, with 14 bases between the two germline ends. This CDR3 spans 13 amino acids. The CDR3 here is CASSLEAGHYAFF. For the CDR3, the DNA is TGTGCCAGCAGCTTAGAAGCGGGACATTACGCTTTCTTT. The full variable domain, its missing parts supplied by reference TRBV7-9 and TRBJ1-1, is DTGVSQNPRHKITKRGQNVTFRCDPISEHNRLYWYRQTLGQGPEFLTYFQNEAQLEKSRLLSDRFSAERPKGSFSTLEIQRTEQGDSAMYLCASSLEAGHYAFFGQGTRLTVV.

The chain combines TRBV29-1 with TRBJ2-3, with a weak D call TRBD2 (6 bases). This CDR3 is 13 amino acids long. Trimming took off 3 bases at V and 2 bases at J, with 9 bases between the two ends. CDR1 is SQVTM and CDR2 is ANQGSEA in the germline V gene. This chain's CDR3 is CSVDRDSTDTQYF. The CDR3 bases are TGCAGCGTTGACCGGGACTCCACAGATACGCAGTATTTT.

Only a few counts were recorded for this clone. The V call is TRBV4-3, the J call TRBJ2-3; D is ambiguous. Germline V CDR1 and CDR2: LGHNA, YSLEER. The CDR3 runs 13 residues. V was pared by 1 base and J by 9 bases, with 11 bases between. The CDR3 region has the DNA TGCGCCAGCAGCCAAGCTTCTAGTGAGACGCAGTATTTT. Translation: CASSQASSETQYF.